The 26 T cell receptor beta chains listed next were all sequenced from one sample in a study of cytomegalovirus exposure and HLA in healthy donors. The PCR used 60 Vbeta and 13 Jbeta primers. Profiling relied on immunoSEQ multiplex PCR, and the TCRdb table lists in-frame clones only, not all of them. The table has about 160,000 clones, approximately 78% seen once. The sample comprised PBMCs. The receptors were sampled from a male donor in good health and CMV-seronegative.

The chain combines TRBV6-6 with TRBJ2-7; 13 bases fit TRBD2. This CDR3 comprises 16 residues. Per the germline V gene, CDR1 is MNHNY and CDR2 is SVGAGI (reference sequence). Germline trimming cut 6 bases from V and 4 bases from J; bases unmatched to any gene: 9. The CDR3 sequence: CASSSGLAGAGYEQYF. CDR3 in DNA: TGTGCCAGCAGCTCCGGACTAGCGGGGGCCGGGTACGAGCAGTACTTC.

V gene TRBV29-1 combines with J gene TRBJ2-5; 8 nucleotides agree with TRBD2. CDR3 size: 13 residues. The V gene's germline CDR1 is SQVTM and CDR2 ANQGSEA. V trimming: 6 bases; J trimming: 5 bases; junction bases outside the gene matches: 8. The CDR3 is CSVGGLAGETQYF. CDR3 in DNA: TGCAGCGTCGGAGGACTAGCCGGGGAGACCCAGTACTTC.

The chain couples TRBV9 to TRBJ2-5; TRBD1 matches at 8 bases. Looked up from germline, CDR1 is SGDLS and CDR2 is YYNGEE. This CDR3 has 15 amino acids. J was trimmed by 5 bases and V by 1 base; bases with no gene match: 7. The CDR3 sequence is CASSVQGAAGETQYF. CDR3 coding DNA: TGTGCCAGCAGCGTACAGGGGGCGGCTGGGGAGACCCAGTACTTC. The complete variable domain, with remaining parts taken from reference TRBV9 and TRBJ2-5, reads DSGVTQTPKHLITATGQRVTLRCSPRSGDLSVYWYQQSLDQGLQFLIQYYNGEERAKGNILERFSAQQFPDLHSELNLSSLELGDSALYFCASSVQGAAGETQYFGPGTRLLVL.

The rearrangement uses TRBV10-3 and TRBJ2-3, with no clear D. V shed 2 bases and J shed 4 bases, with 10 bases lying between them. The germline CDR1 and CDR2 sequences are ENHRY and SYGVKD. The CDR3 is made up of 14 amino acids. In DNA, the CDR3 is TGTGCCATCAGTGAGGGCCGGGTGGCAGATACGCAGTATTTT. Translation: CAISEGRVADTQYF.

The chain employs TRBV5-1 and TRBJ2-7; D may be TRBD1 (6 bases). Trimming took 3 bases from V and 7 from J, leaving 11 bases between them. Germline-derived CDR1 and CDR2 are SGHRS and YFSETQ. There are 12 residues in the CDR3. CDR3 protein: CASSWAGEEQYF. CDR3 DNA sequence: TGCGCCAGCAGCTGGGCAGGGGAAGAGCAGTACTTC.

This clone was seen a few times. The chain couples TRBV4-1 to TRBJ2-7; no clear D. The germline gives CDR1 MGHRA, CDR2 YSYEKL. Trimming pared 1 base from V and 0 bases from J, leaving 7 bases between. The CDR3 loop spans 14 amino acids. In DNA form, the CDR3 reads TGCGCCAGCAGCCAAGCCCCTTCCTCCTACGAGCAGTACTTC. Translating gives CASSQAPSSYEQYF.

This clone was seen a single time. The CDR3 sequence is CASSLGGQDSYEQYF. The CDR3 DNA is TGCGCCAGCAGCTTGGGGGGACAGGATTCCTACGAGCAGTACTTC. The rearrangement joins TRBV5-1 to TRBJ2-7, with 8 bases matching TRBD1. V trimming: 0 bases; J trimming: 1 base; junction bases outside the gene matches: 3. The CDR3 has 15 residues. Germline loops: CDR1 SGHRS, CDR2 YFSETQ.

This clone was seen more than once but under ten times. The chain uses TRBV5-4 and TRBJ1-1; 7 bases fit TRBD1. Looked up from germline, CDR1 is SGHNT and CDR2 is YYREEE (reference sequence). The CDR3 contains 14 residues. V lost 0 bases, J lost 3 bases, and 2 bases stayed unmatched. The CDR3 sequence is CASSLVGQDTEAFF. The CDR3 DNA sequence: TGTGCCAGCAGCTTGGTAGGACAGGACACTGAAGCTTTCTTT.

The chain carries TRBV5-4 and TRBJ2-7; TRBD2 aligns across 8 bases. Per the germline V gene, CDR1 is SGHNT and CDR2 is YYREEE (reference sequence). Trimming took 4 bases from V and 5 from J; bases not matched to a gene: 11. This CDR3 is built from 15 residues. Here the CDR3 DNA reads TGTGCCAGCAGCCAAGCTGTCAGCGGGGGACACGAGCAGTACTTC. Translated: CASSQAVSGGHEQYF.

The gene calls are TRBV4-1 and TRBJ1-2; tentative D call: TRBD1 (6 bases). The germline V and J ends were trimmed by 4 bases and 7 bases, with 19 bases remaining between them. Germline assignment: CDR1 MGHRA and CDR2 YSYEKL. The CDR3 is made up of 15 amino acids. CDR3 amino acids: CASSLSQGLRGGYTF. The CDR3 DNA reads TGCGCCAGCAGCCTATCACAGGGTTTGAGGGGTGGCTACACCTTC.

The chain uses TRBV19 and TRBJ1-3; TRBD1 agrees at 7 bases. The germline gives CDR1 LNHDA, CDR2 SQIVND (reference sequence). V lost 5 bases, J lost 4 bases, and 5 bases stayed unmatched. CDR3 length equals 14 residues. CDR3 sequence: CASSGTAKGNTIYF. The CDR3 nucleotides are TGTGCCAGTAGTGGGACAGCTAAAGGAAACACCATATATTTT.

The rearrangement links TRBV11-2 to TRBJ2-3; no clear D. The CDR3 has 14 residues. The germline gives CDR1 SGHAT, CDR2 FQNNGV. V was trimmed by 5 bases and J by 1 base, leaving 10 bases between them. CDR3 DNA sequence: TGTGCCAGCAGCACCCTATTCCGCACAGATACGCAGTATTTT. Translating it yields CASSTLFRTDTQYF. Supplemented by reference TRBV11-2 and TRBJ2-3, the full variable domain reads EAGVAQSPRYKIIEKRQSVAFWCNPISGHATLYWYQQILGQGPKLLIQFQNNGVVDDSQLPKDRFSAERLKGVDSTLKIQPAKLEDSAVYLCASSTLFRTDTQYFGPGTRLTVL.

This clone has a single count. V is TRBV6-5 and J is TRBJ2-2, with 9 bases that match TRBD1. The junction had 3 bases not matched to a gene; V was cut back by 5 bases and J by 5 bases. Germline V CDR1 and CDR2: MNHEY, SVGAGI. The CDR3 covers 14 residues. The CDR3 spells CASSRTGDTGELFF. As DNA, the CDR3 is TGTGCCAGCAGTAGGACAGGGGATACCGGGGAGCTGTTTTTT.

The rearrangement joins TRBV15 to TRBJ1-2; D perhaps matches TRBD1 (6 bases). In germline, CDR1 is LNHNV, CDR2 YYDKDF (reference sequence). V lost 4 bases and J 3 bases, leaving 15 bases between the germline ends. CDR3 length equals 15 residues. The CDR3 reads CATSTPGGADYGYTF. DNA of the CDR3: TGTGCCACCAGCACCCCGGGGGGGGCGGACTATGGCTACACCTTC.

As for this clone: At one end the junction does not follow the germline gene, possibly because of a read error. The rearrangement joins TRBV7-7 to TRBJ2-1; TRBD2 aligns across 9 bases. CDR1 and CDR2 (germline): SSHAT, FNYEAQ (reference sequence). The CDR3 runs to 16 residues. CDR3 region: CASSPRAGGSYNEQFF. The DNA of the CDR3 is TGTGCTAGCAGCCCCCGAGCGGGAGGCTCCTACAATGAGCAGTTCTTC.

This chain joins TRBV6-5 and TRBJ1-4; D not resolved. The CDR3 has 16 amino acids. Trimming removed 0 bases at V and 8 bases at J, with 16 bases between. Per the germline V gene, CDR1 is MNHEY and CDR2 is SVGAGI. The CDR3 here is CASSYSLKLSQEKLFF. In nucleotides, the CDR3 is TGTGCCAGCAGTTACTCGCTGAAGTTATCGCAGGAAAAACTGTTTTTT.

This clone showed up just once. The chain employs TRBV5-6 and TRBJ2-2, with D hard to call. Germline V CDR1 and CDR2: SGHDT, YYEEEE. Deletions cut 0 bases from V and 3 bases from J, with 12 bases between. CDR3 length equals 16 residues. Here the CDR3 reads CASSLVTGSDTGELFF. CDR3 coding DNA: TGTGCCAGCAGCTTGGTTACGGGTTCGGACACCGGGGAGCTGTTTTTT.

The chain joins TRBV6-5 to TRBJ1-1; 10 bases are a match to TRBD1. V lost 7 bases, J lost 12 bases, and 11 bases stayed unmatched. The CDR3 consists of 13 residues. CDR1 is MNHEY, CDR2 SVGAGI, per germline. The CDR3 loop reads CASTVPGQGMSFF. In nucleotides, the CDR3 is TGTGCCAGCACCGTACCGGGACAGGGGATGTCTTTCTTT.

The V gene is TRBV6-5, the J gene TRBJ2-1; D possibly corresponds to TRBD1 (5 bases). Trimming took off 1 base at V and 0 bases at J, with 7 bases between the two ends. The CDR3 loop spans 15 amino acids. Germline V gene sequence: CDR1 MNHEY, CDR2 SVGAGI. The CDR3 region has the DNA TGTGCCAGCAGTTACTTCGACAGCTCCTACAATGAGCAGTTCTTC. This codes for CASSYFDSSYNEQFF.

This clone has just a few counts. The chain is built from TRBV2 and TRBJ2-6, with 9 bases aligning to TRBD1. This CDR3 contains 17 residues. The V segment lost 5 bases and the J segment 1 base; nucleotides outside the gene matches: 6. Germline CDR1 and CDR2: SNHLY and FYNNEI. CDR3 region: CASSRQGVESGANVLTF. The CDR3 DNA reads TGTGCCAGCAGTAGACAGGGGGTAGAGTCTGGGGCCAACGTCCTGACTTTC.

This clone was detected only once. An end of the junction differs from the germline gene, which may be a read error. V usage is TRBV5-6 and J usage is TRBJ1-2; tentative D call: TRBD1 (6 bases). This CDR3 contains 12 residues. Germline assignment: CDR1 SGHDT and CDR2 YYEEEE. The CDR3 reads CASSPGGGGYPF. DNA for the CDR3: TGTGCCAGCAGCCCCGGGGGGGGCGGCTACCCCTTC.

V gene TRBV29-1 combines with J gene TRBJ2-5; 8 nucleotides line up with TRBD1. V lost 4 bases and J lost 7; bases outside the gene matches: 20. The germline CDR1 and CDR2 sequences are SQVTM and ANQGSEA. The CDR3 covers 17 residues. CDR3 sequence: CSVGSRQGNFVIGTQYF. The CDR3 region has the DNA TGCAGCGTTGGTTCCCGACAGGGGAATTTCGTGATAGGGACCCAGTACTTC.

Note on this clone: This same CDR3 is encoded by further DNA sequences in the sample. V usage is TRBV19 and J usage is TRBJ1-5; possibly TRBD1 for D (5 bases). CDR3 size: 15 residues. Germline V CDR1 and CDR2: LNHDA, SQIVND (reference sequence). V dropped 6 bases and J dropped 0 bases, with 12 bases sitting between them. The chain's CDR3 is CASSRRGDSNQPQHF. The CDR3 nucleotides are TGTGCCAGTAGCCGCCGGGGGGATAGCAATCAGCCCCAGCATTTT.

This clone was found a few times. The CDR3 DNA reads as TGCGCCAGCAGCCTTCAGGGGGCGCGGCTAGCGGGGCCCTCTAGCTCCTACAATGAGCAGTTCTTC. This codes for CASSLQGARLAGPSSSYNEQFF. The gene calls are TRBV4-1 and TRBJ2-1, with D possibly being TRBD2 (9 bases). V was clipped by 4 bases and J by 0 bases, with 31 bases between them. Germline assignment: CDR1 MGHRA and CDR2 YSYEKL. CDR3 length equals 22 residues.

This chain joins TRBV7-2 and TRBJ2-1, with TRBD2 identical over 11 bases. This CDR3 is built from 15 residues. Germline CDR1 reads SGHTA; CDR2 reads FQGNSA. The V and J ends lost 5 bases and 9 bases, in that order; junction bases with no gene match: 9. CDR3 region: CASSDRGLAVGEQFF. The CDR3 DNA reads TGTGCCAGCAGCGATCGGGGACTAGCGGTCGGTGAGCAGTTCTTC.

The V call is TRBV27, the J call TRBJ2-2, with D maybe TRBD2 (6 bases). The V gene lost 6 bases and the J gene lost 4 bases, with 24 bases spanning the gap. Germline CDR1 MNHEY, CDR2 SMNVEV (reference sequence). This CDR3 has 18 residues. The CDR3 protein is CASSIAGTPTRVTGELFF. The CDR3 DNA is TGTGCCAGCAGCATCGCGGGGACCCCAACGCGTGTCACCGGGGAGCTGTTTTTT.